The 32 T cell receptor beta chains below come from one sample, sequenced in a study of blood T cell repertoires in COVID-19. Assay used: immunoSEQ multiplex PCR; TCRdb lists only in-frame clones, some missing. In the table there are roughly 100,000 clones, roughly 87% of which are singletons. The sequenced sample was peripheral blood. These receptors came from a human donor in a cohort sampled during active COVID-19.

The chain has TRBV15 and TRBJ2-1; the D gene is possibly TRBD1 (5 bases). The CDR3 loop spans 13 amino acids. Trimming took 1 base from V and 8 from J, leaving 9 bases between them. CDR1 and CDR2 (germline): LNHNV, YYDKDF (reference sequence). The CDR3 region is CATSRVVGDEQFF. The CDR3 DNA reads as TGTGCCACCAGCAGAGTCGTAGGGGATGAGCAGTTCTTC.

This clone was seen more than once but under ten times. V gene TRBV3-1 (or the pseudogene TRBV3-2) combines with J gene TRBJ2-7, with 11 positions matching TRBD2. The CDR3 covers 15 residues. Germline CDR1 LGHDT, CDR2 YNNKEL (reference sequence). V shed 4 bases, J shed 5 bases, and the junction held 7 bases outside the gene matches. The CDR3 nucleotides read TGTGCCAGCAGCCGAGGGACTAGCGGTTCACACGAGCAGTACTTC. Protein: CASSRGTSGSHEQYF.

The chain uses TRBV5-1 and TRBJ1-1; TRBD1 is a possible D gene (5 bases). Trimming stripped 2 bases from V and 1 base from J, with 9 bases between. This CDR3 region has 14 residues. Germline-derived CDR1 and CDR2 are SGHRS and YFSETQ. CDR3 sequence reads: CASSFRVENTEAFF. DNA for the CDR3: TGCGCCAGCAGCTTCAGGGTAGAGAACACTGAAGCTTTCTTT. Looking up the rest from reference TRBV5-1 and TRBJ1-1 gives the full variable domain: KAGVTQTPRYLIKTRGQQVTLSCSPISGHRSVSWYQQTPGQGLQFLFEYFSETQRNKGNFPGRFSGRQFSNSRSEMNVSTLELGDSALYLCASSFRVENTEAFFGQGTRLTVV.

The chain carries TRBV7-2 and TRBJ2-7, with 10 positions matching TRBD2. The CDR3 length is 16 residues. Germline assignment: CDR1 SGHTA and CDR2 FQGNSA. V lost 5 bases to trimming and J lost 4 bases; unmatched junction nucleotides: 11. CDR3 sequence (DNA): TGTGCCAGCAGCCCGCCCGGGACTAGCGCTTTATACGAGCAGTACTTC. The encoded protein is CASSPPGTSALYEQYF.

The V and J genes are TRBV10-3 and TRBJ2-3, with D unresolved. Trimming stripped 7 bases from V and 2 bases from J, with 10 bases between. The germline CDR1 and CDR2 sequences are ENHRY and SYGVKD. The CDR3 is made up of 13 amino acids. CDR3 protein: CAITPRPTDTQYF. The CDR3 bases are TGTGCCATCACGCCCAGGCCCACAGATACGCAGTATTTT.

This clone was observed a single time. This chain connects TRBV4-2 to TRBJ2-1; unclear D gene. CDR3 length: 17 residues. Trimming took 0 bases from V and 0 from J, leaving 12 bases between them. The germline V gene encodes CDR1 LGHNA and CDR2 YNFKEQ. CDR3 region: CASSQDQVENSYNEQFF. CDR3 DNA: TGTGCCAGCAGCCAAGATCAAGTAGAGAACTCCTACAATGAGCAGTTCTTC.

The gene calls are TRBV7-9 and TRBJ1-1; possible D gene TRBD1, 5 bases. The CDR3 is 13 amino acids. V gave up 3 bases and J gave up 5 bases, with 10 bases separating them. Germline V lookup: CDR1 SEHNR, CDR2 FQNEAQ (reference sequence). DNA for the CDR3: TGTGCCAGCAGCTTGCAGGAGGGGACTGAAGCTTTCTTT. This encodes CASSLQEGTEAFF.

The rearrangement links TRBV7-9 to TRBJ2-2; D uncertain. Trimming pared 0 bases from V and 4 bases from J, leaving 6 bases between. This CDR3 has 14 amino acids. In germline, CDR1 is SEHNR, CDR2 FQNEAQ (reference sequence). DNA of the CDR3: TGTGCCAGCAGCTTAGCACAGTCCACCGGGGAGCTGTTTTTT. Residues: CASSLAQSTGELFF.

In nucleotides, the CDR3 is TGTGCCAGCAGCTACGGCAATGAGCAGTTCTTC. Protein: CASSYGNEQFF. V usage is TRBV7-9 and J usage is TRBJ2-1; D uncertain. Germline V CDR1 and CDR2: SEHNR, FQNEAQ (reference sequence). The length of the CDR3 is 11 residues. V lost 4 bases and J 6 bases, leaving 4 bases between the germline ends.

J is TRBJ1-2 and V is TRBV21-1; the table's D call, TRBD1, has no DNA check behind it. TRBV21-1 is flagged as a pseudogene. The CDR3 totals 19 residues. The CDR3, as DNA: TGTGCCAGCAGCAAAGACGGAAGGTGGGACAGGGGGACGGAATATGGCTACACCTTC. Translating it yields CASSKDGRWDRGTEYGYTF.

The J gene is TRBJ1-2, the V gene TRBV4-1, with D tentatively TRBD1 (6 bases). Trimming cost V 1 base and J 8 bases, with 17 bases left between them. The length of the CDR3 is 15 residues. The germline V gene has CDR1 MGHRA and CDR2 YSYEKL. The CDR3 sequence: CASSQATLPGEGYTF. CDR3 nucleotide sequence: TGCGCCAGCAGCCAAGCCACACTGCCAGGGGAGGGCTACACCTTC.

V usage is TRBV28 and J usage is TRBJ2-3; 8 bases map to TRBD1. The CDR3 consists of 15 residues. V trimming: 5 bases; J trimming: 1 base; junction bases outside the gene matches: 5. CDR1 and CDR2 from the germline V gene are MDHEN and SYDVKM. The CDR3 spells CASSAPGQGTDTQYF. The CDR3 DNA reads TGTGCCAGCAGTGCCCCGGGACAGGGCACAGATACGCAGTATTTT.

The chain couples TRBV7-2 to TRBJ1-2, with 10 nucleotides matching TRBD1. CDR3 size: 14 residues. Germline assignment: CDR1 SGHTA and CDR2 FQGNSA. With V trimmed by 5 bases and J by 4 bases, 4 bases remained unmatched. This CDR3 reads CASSLWTGGYGYTF. In nucleotides, the CDR3 is TGTGCCAGCAGCCTTTGGACAGGGGGCTATGGCTACACCTTC.

The rearrangement joins TRBV7-9 to TRBJ2-7, with 9 bases aligning to TRBD2. This CDR3 is built from 13 residues. Germline loops: CDR1 SEHNR, CDR2 FQNEAQ (reference sequence). The trim removed 2 bases at V and 5 bases at J, leaving 1 base unmatched. In DNA, the CDR3 is TGTGCCAGCAGCTTACGACTAGCGGACGAGCAGTACTTC. Protein product: CASSLRLADEQYF.

This clone was seen just once. This CDR3 reads CASSLPPRASSYNSPLHF. CDR3 coding DNA: TGTGCCAGCAGTTTGCCCCCCAGGGCCAGCTCCTATAATTCACCCCTCCACTTT. The genes are TRBV28 and TRBJ1-6; possible D gene TRBD1, 5 bases. CDR3 length: 18 residues. Germline CDR1 is MDHEN and CDR2 is SYDVKM. V was trimmed by 3 bases and J by 0 bases, leaving 15 bases between them.

This clone was counted between two and nine times. This rearrangement joins TRBV10-3 to TRBJ1-1; TRBD1 matches at 10 bases. The CDR3 has 14 residues. The J segment lost 8 bases and the V segment lost 4 bases, leaving 7 bases of the junction unmatched. Germline values: CDR1 ENHRY, CDR2 SYGVKD. The CDR3 is CAISGDRGRAEAFF. Written as DNA, the CDR3 is TGTGCCATCAGTGGTGACAGGGGGCGGGCCGAAGCTTTCTTT.

The chain joins TRBV2 to TRBJ2-7, with 9 bases that match TRBD1. This CDR3 region has 19 residues. Looked up from germline, CDR1 is SNHLY and CDR2 is FYNNEI. The V segment lost 0 bases and the J segment 3 bases; nucleotides outside the gene matches: 15. The CDR3: CASSEAQVRGTGTLYEQYF. The DNA for the CDR3 is TGTGCCAGCAGTGAAGCGCAGGTTAGAGGGACAGGGACCCTCTACGAGCAGTACTTC.

The genes are TRBV5-4 and TRBJ2-5; tentatively, D is TRBD2 (5 bases). The CDR3 consists of 19 residues. Germline assignment: CDR1 SGHNT and CDR2 YYREEE (reference sequence). The V end was cut by 6 bases, the J end by 0 bases, with 27 bases between. The CDR3 coding sequence is TGTGCCAGCACCTCTGGAGAGCTAGCCTCGAAAATGTACCAAGAGACCCAGTACTTC. Residues: CASTSGELASKMYQETQYF. The whole variable domain, remainder taken from reference TRBV5-4 and TRBJ2-5, is ETGVTQSPTHLIKTRGQQVTLRCSSQSGHNTVSWYQQALGQGPQFIFQYYREEENGRGNFPPRFSGLQFPNYSSELNVNALELDDSALYLCASTSGELASKMYQETQYFGPGTRLLVL.

This sequence joins TRBV2 and TRBJ1-1; 10 nucleotides align to TRBD1. Germline assignment: CDR1 SNHLY and CDR2 FYNNEI. This CDR3 region has 13 residues. V dropped 6 bases and J dropped 6; count of bases not matched to a gene: 4. The CDR3 bases are TGTGCCAGCAGGACAGGGGGCATCGCTGAAGCTTTCTTT. Amino acid sequence: CASRTGGIAEAFF.

J is TRBJ2-5 and V is TRBV9; 8 positions match TRBD1. The CDR3 spans 15 residues. Germline CDR1 and CDR2: SGDLS and YYNGEE. With V trimmed by 4 bases and J by 5 bases, 10 bases remained unmatched. The CDR3: CASSLRQGSTETQYF. CDR3 coding DNA: TGTGCCAGCAGCCTTAGACAGGGGTCGACGGAGACCCAGTACTTC. Combining the CDR3 with reference TRBV9 and TRBJ2-5 gives the whole variable domain DSGVTQTPKHLITATGQRVTLRCSPRSGDLSVYWYQQSLDQGLQFLIQYYNGEERAKGNILERFSAQQFPDLHSELNLSSLELGDSALYFCASSLRQGSTETQYFGPGTRLLVL.

The chain employs TRBV5-4 and TRBJ1-2; D possibly corresponds to TRBD1 (6 bases). Per germline, CDR1 SGHNT and CDR2 YYREEE (reference sequence). V lost 6 bases and J lost 4, with 22 bases in between. The CDR3 loop spans 16 amino acids. Here the CDR3 reads CASIRFGGGVGYGYTF. CDR3 nucleotide sequence: TGTGCCAGCATTCGGTTTGGCGGGGGCGTTGGCTATGGCTACACCTTC.

The chain couples TRBV28 to TRBJ1-3; 8 bases agree with TRBD1. Unmatched junction bases numbered 8, after V lost 5 bases and J lost 2 bases. Germline-derived CDR1 and CDR2 are MDHEN and SYDVKM. The CDR3 has 16 residues. The CDR3 reads CASSTQTGGPGNTIYF. The CDR3 nucleotides are TGTGCCAGCAGTACACAAACAGGGGGGCCTGGAAACACCATATATTTT.

This chain joins TRBV10-3 and TRBJ2-1; TRBD2 aligns across 8 bases. The trim removed 11 bases at V and 2 bases at J, leaving 8 bases unmatched. This CDR3 spans 14 amino acids. Germline assignment: CDR1 ENHRY and CDR2 SYGVKD. Here the CDR3 reads CALRLARAYNEQFF. The CDR3 coding sequence is TGTGCCCTGAGACTAGCGCGAGCCTACAATGAGCAGTTCTTC.

The chain recombines TRBV24-1 with TRBJ2-3; TRBD2 agrees at 8 bases. Germline V CDR1 and CDR2: KGHDR, SFDVKD. V dropped 6 bases and J dropped 2; count of bases not matched to a gene: 6. This CDR3 contains 15 residues. CDR3 DNA: TGTGCCACCAGTCCTCCGGGACTAGACACAGATACGCAGTATTTT. Translated, it gives CATSPPGLDTDTQYF.

V and J are TRBV5-1 and TRBJ2-5; a weak D match, TRBD2 (6 bases). The CDR3 has 14 residues. The V gene lost 3 bases and the J gene lost 5 bases, with 14 bases spanning the gap. The germline CDR1 and CDR2 sequences are SGHRS and YFSETQ. This CDR3 is CASSSGLPRETQYF. CDR3 coding DNA: TGCGCCAGCAGCTCGGGACTGCCGAGGGAGACCCAGTACTTC.

The chain joins TRBV5-1 to TRBJ1-1; tentatively, D is TRBD1 (5 bases). The CDR3 loop spans 14 amino acids. Germline V gives CDR1 SGHRS, CDR2 YFSETQ. V dropped 2 bases and J dropped 5 bases, with 13 bases sitting between them. CDR3 nucleotides: TGCGCCAGCAGCTTCCAGGGAGGGCGGACTGAAGCTTTCTTT. The encoded protein is CASSFQGGRTEAFF.

This sequence joins TRBV2 and TRBJ2-7; 7 bases agree with TRBD1. The CDR3 length is 14 residues. V lost 1 base and J lost 5; bases outside the gene matches: 5. Germline CDR1 and CDR2: SNHLY and FYNNEI. The CDR3 loop is CASSEGRGLNEQYF. CDR3 DNA: TGTGCCAGCAGTGAAGGAAGGGGGCTCAACGAGCAGTACTTC.

The V call is TRBV6-5, the J call TRBJ1-6; D ambiguous. The CDR3 runs to 16 residues. Germline-derived CDR1 and CDR2 are MNHEY and SVGAGI. The ends were cut back, 0 bases at V and 6 bases at J, with 12 bases in the middle. This chain's CDR3 is CASSYSNEISNSPLHF. In DNA, the CDR3 is TGTGCCAGCAGTTACTCGAATGAGATTAGTAATTCACCCCTCCACTTT.

The V and J genes are TRBV1 and TRBJ2-3; the D segment call TRBD1 is taken from the table without a DNA check. TRBV1 is described as a pseudogene. CDR3 size: 16 residues. The DNA of the CDR3 is TGCACCAGCAGCCCCCGGGACAGGGCTAGCACAGATACGCAGTATTTT. Its protein is CTSSPRDRASTDTQYF.

This clone appeared a single time. The chain couples TRBV9 to TRBJ2-1; TRBD2 agrees at 10 bases. V dropped 3 bases and J dropped 7; count of bases not matched to a gene: 7. The CDR3 has 15 residues. Germline values: CDR1 SGDLS, CDR2 YYNGEE. The CDR3 DNA reads as TGTGCCAGCAGCGCGAGCGGGGGGGCCATGAATGAGCAGTTCTTC. Residues: CASSASGGAMNEQFF.

The V and J genes are TRBV21-1 and TRBJ2-5; TRBD2, the table's D call, was not compared with the DNA. TRBV21-1 is shown as a pseudogene. CDR3 length equals 14 residues. CDR3 amino acids: CASSPGWYQETQYF. CDR3 bases: TGTGCCAGCAGCCCCGGTTGGTACCAAGAGACCCAGTACTTC.

This sequence joins TRBV24-1 and TRBJ1-5; possible D gene TRBD1, 6 bases. Trimming left V 2 bases short and J 3 bases short, with 25 bases between. In germline, CDR1 is KGHDR, CDR2 SFDVKD. This CDR3 comprises 20 residues. The CDR3 DNA reads as TGTGCCACCAGTGATTCAACTTGGGGAAAGGCGGGGGGCCTCAATCAGCCCCAGCATTTT. This translates into CATSDSTWGKAGGLNQPQHF.